Sequencing of this TCR beta chain was carried out in a study of CXCR3-negative and CXCR3-positive naive CD8 T cells. Study-wide results and limits: The study found that naive CXCR3-negative and CXCR3-positive cells shared TRBV-TRBJ usage, while memory cells differed. A higher hydrophobicity marked the TRB CDR3s of CXCR3-positive naive cells versus CXCR3-negative naive cells.

By phenotype, naive CD8+ T cells were CD45RO-CCR7+CD27+CD95-. The authors prepared UMI-labeled TRB cDNA libraries by 5' RACE. TCRdb reprocessed the 5' RACE reads, keeping one entry per CDR3 protein, no DNA. In all, the sample yields around 96,000 distinct CDR3 sequences. On this clonotype itself: Its antigen is not identified.

Germline CDR1 MNHEY, CDR2 SVGAGI. The CDR3 runs to 16 residues. The rearrangement joins TRBV6-5 to TRBJ2-7; TCRdb proposes TRBD1, but this gene call is untestable without DNA. The TCR originated in a human donor in good health. Some clones in this sample may be carry-over from other donors' samples. Material: naive CXCR3- CD8+ T cells from blood. This sample's subset: CD45RO-CCR7+CD27+CD95- naive CD8+ T cells lacking CXCR3 (TNR3-). CDR3 protein: CASSYGSTGASYEQYF.